The 15 T cell receptor beta chains below all came from one sample that was sequenced in a study of control samples from healthy donors and cancer patients. This table comes from immunoSEQ multiplex PCR, and its TCRdb copy is limited to in-frame clones, with some not included. Of fewer than 200,000 clones listed, about 94% are singletons. Source material: blood. Receptors were obtained from a woman in her sixties or seventies in good health.

The gene calls are TRBV4-2 and TRBJ2-5, with D uncertain. CDR3 length equals 13 residues. Germline loops: CDR1 LGHNA, CDR2 YNFKEQ. V was clipped by 1 base and J by 3 bases, with 6 bases between them. CDR3 in amino acids: CASSQGREETQYF. The CDR3 region has the DNA TGTGCCAGCAGCCAAGGACGGGAAGAGACCCAGTACTTC.

The rearrangement links TRBV7-9 to TRBJ1-6, with TRBD1 as a possible D gene (5 bases). V lost 1 base and J 5 bases, leaving 18 bases between the germline ends. Germline V lookup: CDR1 SEHNR, CDR2 FQNEAQ (reference sequence). This CDR3 spans 18 amino acids. The CDR3 region is CASSLDPSGVYDNSPLHF. The CDR3 DNA sequence: TGTGCCAGCAGCTTAGACCCCTCGGGGGTTTACGATAATTCACCCCTCCACTTT.

V and J are TRBV2 and TRBJ1-5; 10 bases agree with TRBD1. The V segment lost 3 bases and the J segment 3 bases; nucleotides outside the gene matches: 5. Per the germline V gene, CDR1 is SNHLY and CDR2 is FYNNEI. There are 16 residues in the CDR3. CDR3: CASSERTGGYNQPQHF. In DNA, the CDR3 is TGTGCCAGCAGTGAGAGGACAGGGGGGTACAATCAGCCCCAGCATTTT.

The chain carries TRBV5-1 and TRBJ1-1; D is possibly TRBD1 (5 bases). CDR1 SGHRS and CDR2 YFSETQ come from the germline V gene. V shed 0 bases and J shed 1 base, with 10 bases lying between them. This CDR3 has 15 residues. The CDR3 region has the DNA TGCGCCAGCAGCTTGGCCGGGGCACCGAACACTGAAGCTTTCTTT. This gives the protein CASSLAGAPNTEAFF.

This clone was observed once. V usage is TRBV4-1 and J usage is TRBJ1-1; D perhaps matches TRBD1 (6 bases). Germline assignment: CDR1 MGHRA and CDR2 YSYEKL. V was cut by 0 bases and J by 5 bases, with 16 bases left in between. The CDR3 has 16 residues. The CDR3 reads CASSQEEGQRWTEAFF. The CDR3 DNA follows: TGCGCCAGCAGCCAAGAGGAAGGACAGAGGTGGACTGAAGCTTTCTTT.

The DNA for the CDR3 is TGTGCCAGTAGTATAGTGGCCAGGGGGTCCCACGAGCAGTACTTC. Translation: CASSIVARGSHEQYF. This sequence joins TRBV19 and TRBJ2-7, with 7 bases aligning to TRBD1. CDR3 length equals 15 residues. The V segment lost 1 base and the J segment 5 bases; nucleotides outside the gene matches: 8. The germline gives CDR1 LNHDA, CDR2 SQIVND (reference sequence).

V usage is TRBV20-1 and J usage is TRBJ1-6, with D maybe TRBD1 (6 bases). This CDR3 is built from 11 residues. Germline loops: CDR1 DFQATT, CDR2 SNEGSKA (reference sequence). V lost 5 bases to trimming and J lost 16 bases, with 15 bases between them. This chain's CDR3 is CSAYRDTRLHF. The CDR3, as DNA: TGCAGTGCTTACCGGGACACCCGGCTCCACTTT.

V and J are TRBV5-1 and TRBJ1-1, with TRBD1 matching 9 bases. The CDR3 spans 15 residues. In germline, CDR1 is SGHRS, CDR2 YFSETQ. Losses at the gene ends were 6 bases for V and 3 bases for J; bases not matched to a gene: 9. The CDR3: CASKVKQGAYTEAFF. The CDR3 DNA is TGCGCCAGCAAAGTCAAACAGGGGGCATACACTGAAGCTTTCTTT. The full variable domain, in which reference TRBV5-1 and TRBJ1-1 provide the parts outside the CDR3, is KAGVTQTPRYLIKTRGQQVTLSCSPISGHRSVSWYQQTPGQGLQFLFEYFSETQRNKGNFPGRFSGRQFSNSRSEMNVSTLELGDSALYLCASKVKQGAYTEAFFGQGTRLTVV.

The chain links TRBV5-4 to TRBJ2-7, with D perhaps TRBD2 (6 bases). V was trimmed by 5 bases and J by 7 bases, leaving 22 bases between them. The CDR3 totals 15 residues. From germline, CDR1 is SGHNT and CDR2 YYREEE (reference sequence). CDR3: CASSAGGYGGQEQYF. In DNA, the CDR3 is TGTGCCAGCAGTGCTGGGGGGTATGGCGGTCAGGAGCAGTACTTC.

The chain recombines TRBV6-2 or TRBV6-3 with TRBJ1-5, with TRBD1 matching over 8 bases. Germline loops: CDR1 MNHEY, CDR2 SVGEGT. This CDR3 is built from 17 residues. The ends lost 2 bases at V and 4 bases at J; junction bases unmatched: 10. The CDR3: CASSYTAGTGPNQPQHF. The DNA of the CDR3 is TGTGCCAGCAGTTACACAGCCGGGACAGGCCCTAATCAGCCCCAGCATTTT.

The rearrangement links TRBV18 to TRBJ1-1; D gene unclear. The germline V gene has CDR1 KGHSH and CDR2 LQKENI. V was trimmed by 4 bases and J by 3 bases, leaving 12 bases between them. The CDR3 extends over 14 amino acids. The CDR3: CASSRSEQDTEAFF. The CDR3 nucleotides read TGTGCCAGCTCACGCTCGGAGCAGGACACTGAAGCTTTCTTT.

CDR3 protein: CAIGVGSSRNTNYGYTF. CDR3 DNA sequence: TGTGCCATCGGGGTTGGTTCGTCACGGAACACTAACTATGGCTACACCTTC. The V gene is TRBV10-3, the J gene TRBJ1-2; D unclear. From germline, CDR1 is ENHRY and CDR2 SYGVKD. The CDR3 runs to 17 residues. V gave up 8 bases and J gave up 0 bases, with 22 bases separating them.

The chain uses TRBV12-3 or TRBV12-4 and TRBJ1-1; D gene uncertain. Deletions cut 5 bases from V and 11 bases from J, with 15 bases between. The CDR3 is made up of 12 amino acids. CDR3 DNA: TGTGCCAGCAGTATATTGAAGGGTAGGGCTTTCTTT. Amino acid sequence: CASSILKGRAFF.

The J gene is TRBJ1-1, the V gene TRBV6-2 or TRBV6-3; TRBD1 aligns across 7 bases. CDR1 and CDR2 from the germline V gene are MNHEY and SVGEGT. This CDR3 has 15 amino acids. V was clipped by 1 base and J by 3 bases; unmatched bases: 5. The CDR3 is CASSYLPGGHTEAFF. CDR3 sequence (DNA): TGTGCCAGCAGTTACTTGCCAGGGGGACACACTGAAGCTTTCTTT.

The chain carries TRBV7-9 and TRBJ1-2, with D maybe TRBD1 (5 bases). CDR1 is SEHNR, CDR2 FQNEAQ, per germline (reference sequence). This CDR3 comprises 15 residues. The V and J ends lost 0 bases and 2 bases respectively, with 10 bases between them. The CDR3 loop is CASSLASGGNYGYTF. CDR3 DNA: TGTGCCAGCAGCTTAGCGAGTGGGGGGAACTATGGCTACACCTTC.